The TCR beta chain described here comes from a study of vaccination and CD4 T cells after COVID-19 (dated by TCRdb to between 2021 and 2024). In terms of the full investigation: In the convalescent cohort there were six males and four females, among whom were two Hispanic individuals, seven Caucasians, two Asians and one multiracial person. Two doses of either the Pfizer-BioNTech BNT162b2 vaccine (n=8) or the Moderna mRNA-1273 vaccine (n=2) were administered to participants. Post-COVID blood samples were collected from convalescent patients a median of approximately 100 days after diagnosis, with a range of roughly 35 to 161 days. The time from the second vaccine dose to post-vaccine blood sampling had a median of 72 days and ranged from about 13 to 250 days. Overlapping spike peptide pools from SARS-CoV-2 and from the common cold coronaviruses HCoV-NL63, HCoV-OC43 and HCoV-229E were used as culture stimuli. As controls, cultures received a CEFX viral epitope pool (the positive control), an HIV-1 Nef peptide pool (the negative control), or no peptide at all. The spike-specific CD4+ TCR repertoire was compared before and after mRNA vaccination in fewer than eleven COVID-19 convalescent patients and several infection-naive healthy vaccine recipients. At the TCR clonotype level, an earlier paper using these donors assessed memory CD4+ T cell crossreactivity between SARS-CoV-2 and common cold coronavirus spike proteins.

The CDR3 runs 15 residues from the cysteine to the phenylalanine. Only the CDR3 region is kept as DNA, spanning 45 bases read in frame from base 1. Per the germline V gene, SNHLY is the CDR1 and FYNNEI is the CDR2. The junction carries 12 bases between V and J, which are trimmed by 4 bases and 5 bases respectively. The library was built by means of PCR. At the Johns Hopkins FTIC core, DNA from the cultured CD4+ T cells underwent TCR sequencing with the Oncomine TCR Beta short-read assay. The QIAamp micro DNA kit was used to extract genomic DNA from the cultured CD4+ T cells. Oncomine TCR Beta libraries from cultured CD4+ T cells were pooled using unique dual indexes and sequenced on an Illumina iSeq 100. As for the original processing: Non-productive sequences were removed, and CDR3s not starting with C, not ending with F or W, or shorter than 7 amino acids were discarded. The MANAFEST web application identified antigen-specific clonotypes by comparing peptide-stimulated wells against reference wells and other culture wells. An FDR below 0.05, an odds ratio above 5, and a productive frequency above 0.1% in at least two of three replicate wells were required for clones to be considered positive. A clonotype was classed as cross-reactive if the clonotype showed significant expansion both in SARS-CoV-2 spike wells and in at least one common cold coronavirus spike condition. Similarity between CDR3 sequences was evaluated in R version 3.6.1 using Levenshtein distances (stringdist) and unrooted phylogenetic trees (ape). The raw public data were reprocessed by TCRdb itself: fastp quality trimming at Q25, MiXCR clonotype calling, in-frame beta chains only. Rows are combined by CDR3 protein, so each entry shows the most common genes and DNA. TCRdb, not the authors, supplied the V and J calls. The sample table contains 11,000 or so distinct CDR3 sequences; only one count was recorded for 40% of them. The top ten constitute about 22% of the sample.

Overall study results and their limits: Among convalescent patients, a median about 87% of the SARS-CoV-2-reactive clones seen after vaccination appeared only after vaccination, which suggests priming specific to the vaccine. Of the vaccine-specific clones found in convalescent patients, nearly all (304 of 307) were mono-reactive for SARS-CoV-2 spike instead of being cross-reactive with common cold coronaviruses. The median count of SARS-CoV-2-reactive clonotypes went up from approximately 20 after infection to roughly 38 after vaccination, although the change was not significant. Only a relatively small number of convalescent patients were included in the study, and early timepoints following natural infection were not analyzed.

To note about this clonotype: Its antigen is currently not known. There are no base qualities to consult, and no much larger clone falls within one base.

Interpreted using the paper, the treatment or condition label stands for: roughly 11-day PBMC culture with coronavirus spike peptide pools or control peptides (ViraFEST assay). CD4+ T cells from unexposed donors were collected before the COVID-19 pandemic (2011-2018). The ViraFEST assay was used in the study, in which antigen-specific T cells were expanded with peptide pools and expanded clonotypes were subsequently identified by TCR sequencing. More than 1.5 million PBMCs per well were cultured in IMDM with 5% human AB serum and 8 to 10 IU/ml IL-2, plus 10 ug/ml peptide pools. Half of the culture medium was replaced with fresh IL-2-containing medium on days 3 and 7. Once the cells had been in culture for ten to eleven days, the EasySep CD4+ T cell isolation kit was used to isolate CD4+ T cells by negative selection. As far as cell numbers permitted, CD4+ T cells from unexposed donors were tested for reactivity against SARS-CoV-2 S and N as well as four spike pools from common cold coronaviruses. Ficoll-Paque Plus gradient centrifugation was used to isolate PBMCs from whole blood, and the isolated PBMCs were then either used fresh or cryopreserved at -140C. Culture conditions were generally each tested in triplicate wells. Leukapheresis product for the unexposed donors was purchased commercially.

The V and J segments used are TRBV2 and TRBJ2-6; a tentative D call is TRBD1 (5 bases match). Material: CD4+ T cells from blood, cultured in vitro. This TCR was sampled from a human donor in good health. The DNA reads TGTGCCAGCAGTGCAGCAGGGTTAAGGGCCAACGTCCTGACTTTC. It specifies CASSAAGLRANVLTF.